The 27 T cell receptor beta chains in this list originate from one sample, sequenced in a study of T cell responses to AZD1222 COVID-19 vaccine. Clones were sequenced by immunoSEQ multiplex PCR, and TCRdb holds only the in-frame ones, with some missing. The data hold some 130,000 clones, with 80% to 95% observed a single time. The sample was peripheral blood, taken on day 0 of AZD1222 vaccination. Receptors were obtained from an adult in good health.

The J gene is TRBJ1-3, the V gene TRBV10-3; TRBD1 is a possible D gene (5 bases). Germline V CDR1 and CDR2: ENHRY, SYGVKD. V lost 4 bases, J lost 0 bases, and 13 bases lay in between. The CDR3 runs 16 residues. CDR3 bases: TGTGCCATCAGTGCTGGAGGGGCCAACTCTGGAAACACCATATATTTT. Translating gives CAISAGGANSGNTIYF.

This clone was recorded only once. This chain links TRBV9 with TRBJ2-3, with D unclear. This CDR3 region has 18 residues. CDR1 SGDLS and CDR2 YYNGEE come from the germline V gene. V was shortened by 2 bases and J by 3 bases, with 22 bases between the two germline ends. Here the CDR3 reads CASSVSSLVFGLTDTQYF. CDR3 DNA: TGTGCCAGCAGCGTTTCGTCCCTCGTTTTTGGGCTAACAGATACGCAGTATTTT.

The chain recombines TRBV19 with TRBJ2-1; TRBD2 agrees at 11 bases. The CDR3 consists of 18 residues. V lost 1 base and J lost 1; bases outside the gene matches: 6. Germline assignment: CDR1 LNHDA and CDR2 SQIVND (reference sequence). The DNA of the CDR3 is TGTGCCAGTAGTATAGGGATGGCTAGCGGGGGGTCCTACAATGAGCAGTTCTTC. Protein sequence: CASSIGMASGGSYNEQFF.

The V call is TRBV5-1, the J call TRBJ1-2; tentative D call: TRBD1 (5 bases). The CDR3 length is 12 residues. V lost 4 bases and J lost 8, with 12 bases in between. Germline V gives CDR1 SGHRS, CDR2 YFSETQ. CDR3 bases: TGCGCCAGCAGCGTGGGGCATTACGGCTACACCTTC. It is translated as CASSVGHYGYTF. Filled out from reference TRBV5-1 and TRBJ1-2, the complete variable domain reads KAGVTQTPRYLIKTRGQQVTLSCSPISGHRSVSWYQQTPGQGLQFLFEYFSETQRNKGNFPGRFSGRQFSNSRSEMNVSTLELGDSALYLCASSVGHYGYTFGSGTRLTVV.

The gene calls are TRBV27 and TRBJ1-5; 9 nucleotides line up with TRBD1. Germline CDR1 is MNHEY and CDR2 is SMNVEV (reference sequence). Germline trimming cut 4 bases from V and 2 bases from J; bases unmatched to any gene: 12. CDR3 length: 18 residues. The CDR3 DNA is TGTGCCAGCAGTTCTCGGGGGGGGACAGGGAGAGGCAATCAGCCCCAGCATTTT. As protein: CASSSRGGTGRGNQPQHF.

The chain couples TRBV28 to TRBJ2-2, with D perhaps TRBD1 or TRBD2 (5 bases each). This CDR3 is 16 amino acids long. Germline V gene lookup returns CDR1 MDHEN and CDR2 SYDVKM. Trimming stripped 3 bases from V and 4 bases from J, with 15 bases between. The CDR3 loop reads CASSFNFGAGTGELFF. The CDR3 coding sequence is TGTGCCAGCAGTTTTAATTTCGGGGCTGGCACCGGGGAGCTGTTTTTT.

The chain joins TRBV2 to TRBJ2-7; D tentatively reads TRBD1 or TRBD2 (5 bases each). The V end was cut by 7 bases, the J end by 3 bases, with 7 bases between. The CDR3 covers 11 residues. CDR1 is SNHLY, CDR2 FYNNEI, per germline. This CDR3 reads CASIGGYEQYF. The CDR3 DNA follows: TGTGCCAGCATTGGGGGCTACGAGCAGTACTTC. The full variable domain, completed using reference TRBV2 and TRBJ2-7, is EPEVTQTPSHQVTQMGQEVILRCVPISNHLYFYWYRQILGQKVEFLVSFYNNEISEKSEIFDDQFSVERPDGSNFTLKIRSTKLEDSAMYFCASIGGYEQYFGPGTRLTVT.

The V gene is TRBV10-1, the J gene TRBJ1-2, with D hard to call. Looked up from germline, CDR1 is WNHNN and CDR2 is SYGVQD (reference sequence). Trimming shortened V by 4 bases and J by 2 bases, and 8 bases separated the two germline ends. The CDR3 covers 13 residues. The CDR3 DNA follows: TGCGCCAGCAGTGTCGGCAGGAACTATGGCTACACCTTC. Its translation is CASSVGRNYGYTF.

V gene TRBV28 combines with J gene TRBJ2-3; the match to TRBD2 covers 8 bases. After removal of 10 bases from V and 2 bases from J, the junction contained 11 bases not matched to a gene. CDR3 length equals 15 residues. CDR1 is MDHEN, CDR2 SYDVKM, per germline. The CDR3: CATSMAGGTTDTQYF. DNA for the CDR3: TGTGCCACCTCCATGGCGGGGGGCACCACAGATACGCAGTATTTT.

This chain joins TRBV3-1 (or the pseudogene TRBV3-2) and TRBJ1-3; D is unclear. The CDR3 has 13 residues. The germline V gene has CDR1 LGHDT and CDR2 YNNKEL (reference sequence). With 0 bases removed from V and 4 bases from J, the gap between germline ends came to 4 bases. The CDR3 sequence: CASSQDWGNTIYF. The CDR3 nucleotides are TGTGCCAGCAGCCAAGATTGGGGAAACACCATATATTTT.

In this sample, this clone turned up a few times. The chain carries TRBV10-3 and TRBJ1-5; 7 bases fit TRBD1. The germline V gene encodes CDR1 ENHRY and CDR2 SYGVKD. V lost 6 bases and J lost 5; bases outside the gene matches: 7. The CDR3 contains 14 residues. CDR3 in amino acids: CAISPGQLDQPQHF. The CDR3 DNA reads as TGTGCCATCAGCCCGGGACAGCTAGATCAGCCCCAGCATTTT.

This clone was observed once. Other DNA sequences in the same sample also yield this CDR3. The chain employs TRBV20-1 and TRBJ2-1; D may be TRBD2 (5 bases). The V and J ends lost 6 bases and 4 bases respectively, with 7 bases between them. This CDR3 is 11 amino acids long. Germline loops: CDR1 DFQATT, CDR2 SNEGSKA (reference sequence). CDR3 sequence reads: CSARGYNEQFF. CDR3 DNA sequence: TGCAGTGCCCGGGGTTACAATGAGCAGTTCTTC.

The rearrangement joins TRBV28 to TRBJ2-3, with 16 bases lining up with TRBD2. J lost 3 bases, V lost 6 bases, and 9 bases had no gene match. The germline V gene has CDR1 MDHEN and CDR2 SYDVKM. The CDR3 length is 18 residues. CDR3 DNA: TGTGCCAGCAGATCCGGGACTAGCGGGAGGGCCTTGACAGATACGCAGTATTTT. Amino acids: CASRSGTSGRALTDTQYF.

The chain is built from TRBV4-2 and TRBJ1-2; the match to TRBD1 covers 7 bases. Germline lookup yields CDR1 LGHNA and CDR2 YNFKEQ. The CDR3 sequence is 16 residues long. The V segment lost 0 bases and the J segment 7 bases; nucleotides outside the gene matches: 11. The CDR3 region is CASSQEALGDRPGYTF. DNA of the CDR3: TGTGCCAGCAGCCAAGAGGCCCTCGGGGACAGACCTGGCTACACCTTC.

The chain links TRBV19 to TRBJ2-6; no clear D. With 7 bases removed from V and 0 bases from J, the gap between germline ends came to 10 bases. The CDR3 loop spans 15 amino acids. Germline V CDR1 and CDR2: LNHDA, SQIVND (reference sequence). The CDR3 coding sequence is TGTGCCAGTAACCCTACCATCTCTGGGGCCAACGTCCTGACTTTC. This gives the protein CASNPTISGANVLTF. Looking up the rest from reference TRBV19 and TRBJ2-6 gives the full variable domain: DGGITQSPKYLFRKEGQNVTLSCEQNLNHDAMYWYRQDPGQGLRLIYYSQIVNDFQKGDIAEGYSVSREKKESFPLTVTSAQKNPTAFYLCASNPTISGANVLTFGAGSRLTVL.

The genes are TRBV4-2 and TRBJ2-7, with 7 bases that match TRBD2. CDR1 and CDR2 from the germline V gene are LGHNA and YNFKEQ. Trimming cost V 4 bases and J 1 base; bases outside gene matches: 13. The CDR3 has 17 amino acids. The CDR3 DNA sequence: TGTGCCAGCAGCCTTGATAACCGGGACGGGAGGTCCTACGAGCAGTACTTC. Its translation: CASSLDNRDGRSYEQYF.

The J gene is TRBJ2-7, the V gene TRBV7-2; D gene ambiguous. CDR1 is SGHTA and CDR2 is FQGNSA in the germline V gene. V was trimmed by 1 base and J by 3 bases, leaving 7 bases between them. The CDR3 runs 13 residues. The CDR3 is CASSLEYSYEQYF. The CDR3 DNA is TGTGCCAGCAGCTTAGAATATAGCTACGAGCAGTACTTC.

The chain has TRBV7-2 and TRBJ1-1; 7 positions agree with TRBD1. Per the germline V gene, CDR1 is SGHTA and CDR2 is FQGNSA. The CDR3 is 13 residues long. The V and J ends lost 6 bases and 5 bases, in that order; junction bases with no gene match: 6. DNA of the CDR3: TGTGCCAGCAGTCTTAACAGGGGTACTGAAGCTTTCTTT. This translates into CASSLNRGTEAFF.

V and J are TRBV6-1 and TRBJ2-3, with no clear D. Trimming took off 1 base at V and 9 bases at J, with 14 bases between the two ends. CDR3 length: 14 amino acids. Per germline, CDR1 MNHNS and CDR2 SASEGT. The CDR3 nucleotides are TGTGCCAGCAGTGAAGTCCTAGACACTGCAACGCAGTATTTT. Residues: CASSEVLDTATQYF.

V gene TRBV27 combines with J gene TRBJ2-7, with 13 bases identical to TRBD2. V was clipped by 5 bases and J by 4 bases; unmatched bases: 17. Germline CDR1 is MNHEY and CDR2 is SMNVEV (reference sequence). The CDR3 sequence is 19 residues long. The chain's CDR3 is CASSLLFPGLAGLGYEQYF. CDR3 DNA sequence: TGTGCCAGCAGTCTCTTATTCCCGGGACTAGCGGGACTTGGTTACGAGCAGTACTTC.

The CDR3, as DNA: TGTGCCAGCAGCCTCGGACCGTCCTATGGCTACACCTTC. This encodes CASSLGPSYGYTF. The chain is built from TRBV7-2 and TRBJ1-2, with D unclear. V gave up 5 bases and J gave up 4 bases, with 11 bases separating them. The CDR3 has 13 amino acids. In germline, CDR1 is SGHTA, CDR2 FQGNSA.

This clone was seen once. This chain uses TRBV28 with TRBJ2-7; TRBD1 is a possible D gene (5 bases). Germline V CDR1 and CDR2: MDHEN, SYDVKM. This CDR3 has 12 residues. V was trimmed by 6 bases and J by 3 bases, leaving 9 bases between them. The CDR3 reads CASRDTFYEQYF. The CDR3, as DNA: TGTGCCAGCAGGGACACCTTCTACGAGCAGTACTTC.

CDR3 protein: CASRRDRVGEKLFF. CDR3 DNA sequence: TGTGCCAGCAGACGAGACAGGGTCGGAGAAAAACTGTTTTTT. The chain links TRBV6-5 to TRBJ1-4; 7 bases fit TRBD1. The CDR3 length is 14 residues. V lost 6 bases and J lost 8; bases outside the gene matches: 9. Per the germline V gene, CDR1 is MNHEY and CDR2 is SVGAGI.

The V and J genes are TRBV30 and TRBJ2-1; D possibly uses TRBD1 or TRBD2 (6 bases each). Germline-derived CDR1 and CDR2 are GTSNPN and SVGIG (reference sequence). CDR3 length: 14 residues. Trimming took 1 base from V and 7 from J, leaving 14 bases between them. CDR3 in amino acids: CAWSAGGGVNEQFF. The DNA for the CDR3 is TGTGCCTGGAGTGCCGGGGGCGGGGTGAATGAGCAGTTCTTC.

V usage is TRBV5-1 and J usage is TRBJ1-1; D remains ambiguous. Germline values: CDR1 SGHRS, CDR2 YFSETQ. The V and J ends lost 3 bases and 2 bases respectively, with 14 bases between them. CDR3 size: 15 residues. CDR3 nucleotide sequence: TGCGCCAGCAGCTCGGGAGGTACGGCCAACACTGAAGCTTTCTTT. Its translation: CASSSGGTANTEAFF.

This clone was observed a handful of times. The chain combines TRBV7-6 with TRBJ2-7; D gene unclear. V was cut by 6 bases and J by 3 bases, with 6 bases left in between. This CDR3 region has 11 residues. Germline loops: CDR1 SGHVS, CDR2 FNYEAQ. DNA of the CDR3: TGTGCCAGCAGTCCCCTCTACGAGCAGTACTTC. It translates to CASSPLYEQYF.

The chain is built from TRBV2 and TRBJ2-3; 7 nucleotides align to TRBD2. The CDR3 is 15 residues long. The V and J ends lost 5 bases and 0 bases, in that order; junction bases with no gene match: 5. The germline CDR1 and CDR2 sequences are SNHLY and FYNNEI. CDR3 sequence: CASSSYSGSTDTQYF. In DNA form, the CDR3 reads TGTGCCAGCAGTAGTTATAGCGGGAGCACAGATACGCAGTATTTT.